These 31 T cell receptor beta chains were sequenced from one sample in a study of T cells in Graves' hyperthyroidism and ophthalmopathy. The CDR3 regions of TCR beta were amplified from RNA transcripts. The primer set for the first-round RT-PCR of the TCR CDR3 was HTBI. TCRdb recomputed calls from the multiplex PCR reads with MiXCR, one row per CDR3 protein. In the table there are about 260,000 distinct CDR3 sequences, approximately 21% of which are singletons. The sample consisted of blood. The receptor set was obtained from a young man with Graves' ophthalmopathy.

This clonotype appeared a few times. J is TRBJ2-7 and V is TRBV28; maybe TRBD2 (6 bases). The CDR3 has 15 residues. The germline gives CDR1 MDHEN, CDR2 SYDVKM. The V end lost 3 bases, the J end lost 2 bases, and 14 bases lay between the germline ends. The CDR3 sequence is CASSFRAGFAYEQYF. The CDR3 DNA sequence: TGTGCCAGCAGTTTCCGGGCGGGATTTGCCTACGAGCAGTACTTC. Variable domain in full (rest from reference TRBV28 and TRBJ2-7): DVKVTQSSRYLVKRTGEKVFLECVQDMDHENMFWYRQDPGLGLRLIYFSYDVKMKEKGDIPEGYSVSREKKERFSLILESASTNQTSMYLCASSFRAGFAYEQYFGPGTRLTVT.

The chain combines TRBV6-1 with TRBJ1-4; 7 positions agree with TRBD1. V lost 9 bases, J lost 6 bases, and 10 bases stayed unmatched. The CDR3 spans 14 residues. In germline, CDR1 is MNHNS, CDR2 SASEGT. The CDR3 spells CASERTGFDEKLFF. The CDR3 nucleotides are TGTGCCAGTGAGCGGACAGGTTTTGATGAAAAACTGTTTTTT.

This clonotype was recorded many times. The rearrangement links TRBV11-2 to TRBJ1-2; 9 nucleotides agree with TRBD1. The V gene's germline CDR1 is SGHAT and CDR2 FQNNGV. This CDR3 is built from 15 residues. After removal of 3 bases from V and 3 bases from J, the junction contained 5 bases not matched to a gene. In DNA form, the CDR3 reads TGTGCCAGCAGCTTCCTACAGGGGGCATACTATGGCTACACCTTC. The encoded protein is CASSFLQGAYYGYTF.

In its sample, this clonotype was seen a few times. This rearrangement joins TRBV29-1 to TRBJ2-2; no definite D call. Between the trimmed V and J ends, which lost 4 bases and 1 base, there was a span of 10 bases. The CDR3 covers 14 residues. Germline assignment: CDR1 SQVTM and CDR2 ANQGSEA. The CDR3 DNA reads as TGCAGCGTTGCCGAGCTCCAGAACACCGGGGAGCTGTTTTTT. Translated: CSVAELQNTGELFF.

The V gene is TRBV14, the J gene TRBJ2-1; no definite D call. This CDR3 is 14 amino acids long. Germline lookup yields CDR1 SGHDN and CDR2 FVKESK. With 1 base removed from V and 9 bases from J, the gap between germline ends came to 13 bases. CDR3 in DNA: TGTGCCAGCAGCCAAGTAGGTAGGGCAGGTGAGCAGTTCTTC. Translated: CASSQVGRAGEQFF. Full variable domain (outside the CDR3, taken from reference TRBV14 and TRBJ2-1): EAGVTQFPSHSVIEKGQTVTLRCDPISGHDNLYWYRRVMGKEIKFLLHFVKESKQDESGMPNNRFLAERTGGTYSTLKVQPAELEDSGVYFCASSQVGRAGEQFFGPGTRLTVL.

This chain uses TRBV7-2 with TRBJ2-7, with 7 positions matching TRBD2. Germline V CDR1 and CDR2: SGHTA, FQGNSA. CDR3 length: 16 amino acids. V lost 1 base and J lost 0; bases outside the gene matches: 6. CDR3 region: CASSLGGTTTSYEQYF. The CDR3 DNA reads as TGTGCCAGCAGCTTAGGCGGGACTACCACCTCCTACGAGCAGTACTTC.

The chain is built from TRBV11-1 and TRBJ2-7; 7 bases line up with TRBD1. CDR3 size: 13 residues. V lost 4 bases and J lost 6; bases outside the gene matches: 6. Germline lookup yields CDR1 SGHAT and CDR2 FQDESV (reference sequence). CDR3 protein: CASSSTGSGEQYF. In DNA, the CDR3 is TGTGCCAGCAGCTCGACAGGGTCGGGCGAGCAGTACTTC.

Notes on this clonotype: It may be a read error: a sequence one base away is much more abundant. V gene TRBV6-5 combines with J gene TRBJ1-6; TRBD1 might be the D (5 bases). V lost 0 bases and J lost 0, with 9 bases in between. The CDR3 length is 17 residues. Germline V gives CDR1 MNHEY, CDR2 SVGAGI. CDR3 sequence (DNA): TGTGCCAGCAGTTACTCCGACAGTAGCTCCTATAATTCACCCCTCCACTTT. Residues: CASSYSDSSSYNSPLHF.

There are a few counts of this clonotype. This chain links TRBV6-6 with TRBJ2-1, with 14 nucleotides matching TRBD2. The length of the CDR3 is 16 residues. The junction had 6 bases not matched to a gene; V was cut back by 2 bases and J by 9 bases. In germline, CDR1 is MNHNY, CDR2 SVGAGI (reference sequence). Written as DNA, the CDR3 is TGTGCCAGCAGTTACGGGGGGACTAGCGGGAGAGGTGAGCAGTTCTTC. It is translated as CASSYGGTSGRGEQFF.

The rearrangement links TRBV24-1 to TRBJ2-7, with D perhaps matching TRBD1 (6 bases). Trimming cost V 4 bases and J 9 bases, with 15 bases left between them. The CDR3 is made up of 13 amino acids. Per germline, CDR1 KGHDR and CDR2 SFDVKD. CDR3 sequence (DNA): TGTGCCACCAGTGACTCGGACAGCCGATGGCAGTACTTC. It encodes CATSDSDSRWQYF.

V usage is TRBV4-2 and J usage is TRBJ1-3, with 7 bases matching TRBD1. In germline, CDR1 is LGHNA, CDR2 YNFKEQ. CDR3 length: 19 residues. With V trimmed by 1 base and J by 0 bases, 12 bases remained unmatched. The CDR3 sequence: CASSQARDSQTLSGNTIYF. In nucleotides, the CDR3 is TGTGCCAGCAGCCAAGCCAGGGACAGCCAAACTCTCTCTGGAAACACCATATATTTT.

The chain couples TRBV15 to TRBJ2-7; possible D gene TRBD1, 6 bases. The CDR3 contains 13 residues. Trimming removed 5 bases at V and 2 bases at J, with 10 bases between. CDR1 is LNHNV, CDR2 YYDKDF, per germline (reference sequence). As DNA, the CDR3 is TGTGCCACCAGCGGGACACCAACCTACGAGCAGTACTTC. Its translation is CATSGTPTYEQYF.

The chain uses TRBV6-1 and TRBJ1-5, with no clear D. Trimming cost V 2 bases and J 0 bases, with 11 bases left between them. The CDR3 length is 16 residues. Germline V gene sequence: CDR1 MNHNS, CDR2 SASEGT. As DNA, the CDR3 is TGTGCCAGCAGTGAACCGGGCGGGTATAGCAATCAGCCCCAGCATTTT. Its protein product is CASSEPGGYSNQPQHF.

This clonotype was counted many times. CDR3 sequence reads: CASSVEGRTESYNEQFF. In DNA form, the CDR3 reads TGTGCCAGCAGCGTAGAGGGAAGGACAGAAAGCTACAATGAGCAGTTCTTC. The V call is TRBV9, the J call TRBJ2-1; possibly TRBD1 for D (6 bases). Germline lookup yields CDR1 SGDLS and CDR2 YYNGEE. CDR3 length: 17 residues. The germline V and J ends were trimmed by 0 bases and 3 bases, with 16 bases remaining between them.

As regards this clonotype: Given a much more abundant clone one base away, this may be a read error. The chain links TRBV28 to TRBJ2-1, with TRBD1 matching over 8 bases. Looked up from germline, CDR1 is MDHEN and CDR2 is SYDVKM. The CDR3 contains 15 residues. With 5 bases clipped from V and 8 bases from J, the junction kept 11 bases outside the gene matches. CDR3 sequence (DNA): TGTGCCAGCAGTGAATCAAGACAGGGGTACGATGAGCAGTTCTTC. It specifies CASSESRQGYDEQFF.

The chain employs TRBV6-5 and TRBJ1-1; a weak D match, TRBD1 (5 bases). The CDR3 is 14 amino acids. V shed 2 bases and J shed 1 base, with 8 bases lying between them. Per germline, CDR1 MNHEY and CDR2 SVGAGI. CDR3 sequence: CASSYGDGNTEAFF. The CDR3 DNA reads as TGTGCCAGCAGTTACGGGGACGGGAACACTGAAGCTTTCTTT.

This clonotype was seen many times. This chain links TRBV30 with TRBJ1-1, with D unclear. This CDR3 has 15 amino acids. The V gene's germline CDR1 is GTSNPN and CDR2 SVGIG (reference sequence). The V end lost 2 bases, the J end lost 0 bases, and 13 bases lay between the germline ends. CDR3 nucleotides: TGTGCCTGGAGTACCTCCGGACGATTGAACACTGAAGCTTTCTTT. This translates into CAWSTSGRLNTEAFF.

This clonotype turned up a few times. The chain carries TRBV27 and TRBJ1-1; 9 nucleotides line up with TRBD1. The CDR3 extends over 15 amino acids. V gave up 6 bases and J gave up 6 bases; unmatched junction bases: 11. Per germline, CDR1 MNHEY and CDR2 SMNVEV (reference sequence). The CDR3 is CASRKRDREKSEAFF. The CDR3 DNA is TGTGCCAGCAGAAAGCGGGACAGGGAGAAATCTGAAGCTTTCTTT.

This clonotype was observed a few times. This chain joins TRBV19 and TRBJ2-1, with a possible D match to TRBD1 (5 bases). This CDR3 is 11 amino acids long. V was trimmed by 10 bases and J by 8 bases, leaving 12 bases between them. Germline loops: CDR1 LNHDA, CDR2 SQIVND (reference sequence). Here the CDR3 reads CATKWGYEQFF. The CDR3 DNA follows: TGTGCCACAAAATGGGGCTATGAGCAGTTCTTC.

Notes on this clonotype: This may stem from a read error, because a much larger clone lies one nucleotide away. The chain recombines TRBV6-5 with TRBJ1-1; TRBD1 is a possible D gene (6 bases). The germline gives CDR1 MNHEY, CDR2 SVGAGI. Trimming pared 1 base from V and 7 bases from J, leaving 13 bases between. This CDR3 region has 14 residues. The CDR3 DNA sequence: TGTGCCAGCAGTTACTTCGAACAGGGTAATGAAGCTTTCTTT. It codes for CASSYFEQGNEAFF.

This clonotype was recorded at least ten times. The chain is built from TRBV5-1 and TRBJ2-7; 9 bases are shared with TRBD1. V lost 4 bases, J lost 0 bases, and 8 bases stayed unmatched. This CDR3 region has 16 residues. CDR1 and CDR2 from the germline V gene are SGHRS and YFSETQ. CDR3 region: CASSPKQGAGSYEQYF. The CDR3 region has the DNA TGCGCCAGCAGCCCTAAACAGGGGGCGGGCTCCTACGAGCAGTACTTC.

V gene TRBV11-2 combines with J gene TRBJ2-1; 11 bases match TRBD1. Germline values: CDR1 SGHAT, CDR2 FQNNGV. Trimming removed 4 bases from V and 6 bases from J; junction bases left unmatched: 5. This CDR3 has 15 residues. Here the CDR3 reads CASSYGQGAFNEQFF. The CDR3 DNA sequence: TGTGCCAGCAGCTACGGACAGGGGGCGTTCAATGAGCAGTTCTTC.

This clonotype was observed a few times. The chain links TRBV2 to TRBJ2-2; TRBD1 agrees at 8 bases. J was trimmed by 6 bases and V by 3 bases; bases with no gene match: 9. Germline V CDR1 and CDR2: SNHLY, FYNNEI. This CDR3 is built from 16 residues. The CDR3, as DNA: TGTGCCAGCAGTGATCCCCGGACAGGGAAGGCCGGGGAGCTGTTTTTT. Protein product: CASSDPRTGKAGELFF.

J is TRBJ2-1 and V is TRBV12-3 or TRBV12-4; 7 bases line up with TRBD2. V was clipped by 6 bases and J by 5 bases; unmatched bases: 7. The CDR3 spans 14 residues. The CDR3 sequence: CASSPVAGDNEQFF. CDR3 nucleotides: TGTGCCAGCAGCCCGGTGGCGGGAGACAATGAGCAGTTCTTC.

This clonotype has at least ten counts. V gene TRBV3-1 combines with J gene TRBJ2-7, with 11 bases that match TRBD2. The CDR3 length is 16 residues. V lost 1 base and J lost 4; bases outside the gene matches: 6. Per the germline V gene, CDR1 is LGHDT and CDR2 is YNNKEL (reference sequence). This CDR3 is CASSQVETSGSYEQYF. CDR3 bases: TGTGCCAGCAGCCAAGTGGAAACTAGCGGGAGTTACGAGCAGTACTTC.

The chain joins TRBV30 to TRBJ2-5; 11 bases are shared with TRBD2. From germline, CDR1 is GTSNPN and CDR2 SVGIG (reference sequence). The CDR3 has 15 residues. The V segment lost 6 bases and the J segment 3 bases; nucleotides outside the gene matches: 9. The CDR3 spells CACLRYSGREETQYF. CDR3 in DNA: TGTGCCTGTCTCCGGTATAGCGGGAGGGAAGAGACCCAGTACTTC.

This clonotype was seen only a few times. CDR3 nucleotides: TGTGCCACTACCCCGCAAAACTATGGCTACACCTTC. It yields the protein CATTPQNYGYTF. V is TRBV2 and J is TRBJ1-2; D uncertain. Germline CDR1 and CDR2: SNHLY and FYNNEI. This CDR3 comprises 12 residues. Trimming pared 10 bases from V and 2 bases from J, leaving 11 bases between.

V and J are TRBV11-3 and TRBJ1-5; 9 nucleotides align to TRBD1. V lost 4 bases to trimming and J lost 0 bases; unmatched junction nucleotides: 13. The CDR3 is made up of 19 amino acids. Germline CDR1 is SGHNT and CDR2 is YENEEA. The chain's CDR3 is CASSSDRDRVIVSNQPQHF. DNA of the CDR3: TGTGCCAGCAGCTCTGATCGGGACAGGGTGATAGTTAGCAATCAGCCCCAGCATTTT.

This clonotype came up a few times. This chain joins TRBV6-1 and TRBJ1-6; no clear D gene. Germline V gives CDR1 MNHNS, CDR2 SASEGT. The CDR3 has 16 amino acids. V lost 6 bases, J lost 12 bases, and 24 bases lay in between. The chain's CDR3 is CASRGVAEAPILPLHF. CDR3 DNA sequence: TGTGCCAGCAGGGGCGTGGCCGAGGCCCCTATTTTACCCCTCCACTTT.

The V gene is TRBV20-1, the J gene TRBJ2-4; D ambiguous. CDR1 and CDR2 from the germline V gene are DFQATT and SNEGSKA (reference sequence). CDR3 length: 10 amino acids. Deletions cut 3 bases from V and 9 bases from J, with 6 bases between. CDR3 sequence: CSASGPIQYF. CDR3 bases: TGCAGTGCTAGCGGGCCCATTCAGTACTTC.

This clonotype was seen a few times. The genes are TRBV27 and TRBJ2-1; D gene ambiguous. The length of the CDR3 is 13 residues. Trimming took off 8 bases at V and 5 bases at J, with 13 bases between the two ends. Looked up from germline, CDR1 is MNHEY and CDR2 is SMNVEV (reference sequence). This CDR3 is CASSRPGHNEQFF. In DNA form, the CDR3 reads TGTGCCAGCTCCCGCCCGGGCCACAATGAGCAGTTCTTC.